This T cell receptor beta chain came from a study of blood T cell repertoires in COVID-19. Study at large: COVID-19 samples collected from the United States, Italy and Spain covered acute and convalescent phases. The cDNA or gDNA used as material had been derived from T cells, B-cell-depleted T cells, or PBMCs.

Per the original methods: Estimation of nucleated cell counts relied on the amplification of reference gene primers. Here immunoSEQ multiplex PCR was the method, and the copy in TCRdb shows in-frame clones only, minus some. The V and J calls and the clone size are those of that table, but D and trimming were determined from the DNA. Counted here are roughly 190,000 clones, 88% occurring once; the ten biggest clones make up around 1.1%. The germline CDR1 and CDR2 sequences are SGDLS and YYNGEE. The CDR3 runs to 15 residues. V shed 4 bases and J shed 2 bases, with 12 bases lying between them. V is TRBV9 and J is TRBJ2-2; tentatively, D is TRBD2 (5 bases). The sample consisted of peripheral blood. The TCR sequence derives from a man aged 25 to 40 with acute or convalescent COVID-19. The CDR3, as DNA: TGTGCCAGCAGCCTCCAGCGGCTTAACACCGGGGAGCTGTTTTTT. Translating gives CASSLQRLNTGELFF.